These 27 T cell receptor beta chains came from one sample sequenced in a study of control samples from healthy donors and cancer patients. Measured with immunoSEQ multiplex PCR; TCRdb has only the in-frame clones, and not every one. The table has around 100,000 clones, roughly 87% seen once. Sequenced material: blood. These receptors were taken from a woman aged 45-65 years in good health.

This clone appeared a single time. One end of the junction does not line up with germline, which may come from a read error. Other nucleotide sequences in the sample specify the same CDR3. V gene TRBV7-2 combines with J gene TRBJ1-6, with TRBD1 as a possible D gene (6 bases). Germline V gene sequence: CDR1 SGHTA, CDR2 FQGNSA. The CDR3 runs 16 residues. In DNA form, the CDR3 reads TGCGCCAGCAGCTTCCGGGACACTACCTCGAATTCACCCCTCCACTTT. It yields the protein CASSFRDTTSNSPLHF.

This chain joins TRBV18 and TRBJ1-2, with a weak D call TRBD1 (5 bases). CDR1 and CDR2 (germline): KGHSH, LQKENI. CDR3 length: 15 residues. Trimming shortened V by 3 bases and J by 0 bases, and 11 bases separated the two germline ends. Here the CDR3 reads CASSPPVGANYGYTF. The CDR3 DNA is TGTGCCAGCTCACCGCCGGTGGGGGCTAACTATGGCTACACCTTC.

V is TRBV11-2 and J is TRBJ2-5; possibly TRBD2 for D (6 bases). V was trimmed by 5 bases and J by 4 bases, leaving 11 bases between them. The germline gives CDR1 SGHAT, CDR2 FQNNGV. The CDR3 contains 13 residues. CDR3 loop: CASSIPGLETQYF. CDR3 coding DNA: TGTGCCAGCAGCATCCCGGGACTAGAGACCCAGTACTTC.

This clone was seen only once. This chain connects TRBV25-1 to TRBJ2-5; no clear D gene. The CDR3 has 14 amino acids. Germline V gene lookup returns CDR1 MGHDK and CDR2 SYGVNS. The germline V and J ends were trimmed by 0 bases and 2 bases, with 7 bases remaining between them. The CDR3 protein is CASSEYSGQETQYF. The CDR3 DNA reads TGTGCCAGCAGTGAATATTCCGGGCAAGAGACCCAGTACTTC.

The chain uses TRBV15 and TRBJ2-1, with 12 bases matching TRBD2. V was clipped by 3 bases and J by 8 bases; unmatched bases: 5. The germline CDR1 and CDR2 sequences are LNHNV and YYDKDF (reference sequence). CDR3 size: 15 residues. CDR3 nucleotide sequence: TGTGCCACCAGCAGCTCTAGCGGGGGGGCATATGAGCAGTTCTTC. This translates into CATSSSSGGAYEQFF.

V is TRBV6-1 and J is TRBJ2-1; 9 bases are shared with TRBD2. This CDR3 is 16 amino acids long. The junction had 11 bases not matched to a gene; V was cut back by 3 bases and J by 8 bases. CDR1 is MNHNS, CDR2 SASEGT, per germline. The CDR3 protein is CASSDLLAGRGDEQFF. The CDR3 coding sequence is TGTGCCAGCAGTGATTTACTAGCGGGCCGCGGGGATGAGCAGTTCTTC.

CDR3 nucleotides: TGTGCCAGCAGTTTTGCCGGCAATAATGAGCAGTTCTTC. Residues: CASSFAGNNEQFF. V is TRBV28 and J is TRBJ2-1; no definite D call. V lost 3 bases and J 7 bases, leaving 10 bases between the germline ends. CDR1 MDHEN and CDR2 SYDVKM come from the germline V gene. The CDR3 contains 13 residues.

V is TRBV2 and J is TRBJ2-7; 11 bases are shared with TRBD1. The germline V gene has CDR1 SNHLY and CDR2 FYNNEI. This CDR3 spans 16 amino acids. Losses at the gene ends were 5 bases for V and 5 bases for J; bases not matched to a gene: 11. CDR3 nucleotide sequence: TGTGCCAGCAGTCCCTTGGAGGGGGACAGGGGGGACGAGCAGTACTTC. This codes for CASSPLEGDRGDEQYF.

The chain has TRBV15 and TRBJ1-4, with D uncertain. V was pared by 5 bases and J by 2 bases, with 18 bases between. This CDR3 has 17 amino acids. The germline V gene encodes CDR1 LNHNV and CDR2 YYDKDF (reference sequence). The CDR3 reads CATSAGRTAPTNEKLFF. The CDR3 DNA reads TGTGCCACCAGCGCGGGGAGGACCGCCCCTACTAATGAAAAACTGTTTTTT. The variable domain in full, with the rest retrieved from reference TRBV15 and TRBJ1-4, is DAMVIQNPRYQVTQFGKPVTLSCSQTLNHNVMYWYQQKSSQAPKLLFHYYDKDFNNEADTPDNFQSRRPNTSFCFLDIRSPGLGDTAMYLCATSAGRTAPTNEKLFFGSGTQLSVL.

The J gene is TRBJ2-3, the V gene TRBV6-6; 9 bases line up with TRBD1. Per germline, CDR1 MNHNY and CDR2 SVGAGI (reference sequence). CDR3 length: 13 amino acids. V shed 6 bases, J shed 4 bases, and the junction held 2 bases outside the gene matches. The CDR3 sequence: CASRRQGADTQYF. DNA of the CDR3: TGTGCCAGCAGACGACAGGGGGCAGATACGCAGTATTTT.

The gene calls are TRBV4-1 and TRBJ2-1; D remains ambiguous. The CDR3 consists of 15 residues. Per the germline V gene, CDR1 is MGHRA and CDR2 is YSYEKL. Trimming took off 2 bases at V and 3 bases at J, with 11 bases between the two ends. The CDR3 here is CASSQINLGYNEQFF. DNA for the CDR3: TGCGCCAGCAGCCAAATAAACCTAGGCTACAATGAGCAGTTCTTC.

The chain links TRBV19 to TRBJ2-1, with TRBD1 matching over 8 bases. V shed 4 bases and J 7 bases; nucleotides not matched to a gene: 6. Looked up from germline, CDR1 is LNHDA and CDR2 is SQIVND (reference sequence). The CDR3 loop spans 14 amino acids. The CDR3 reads CASSRTGSDNEQFF. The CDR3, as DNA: TGTGCCAGTAGTAGGACAGGGTCGGATAATGAGCAGTTCTTC.

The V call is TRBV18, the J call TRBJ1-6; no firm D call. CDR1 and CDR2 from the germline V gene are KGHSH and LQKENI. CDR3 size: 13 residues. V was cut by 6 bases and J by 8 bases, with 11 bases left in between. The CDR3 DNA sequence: TGTGCCAGCTCTCAAGGGTTTGATTCACCCCTCCACTTT. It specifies CASSQGFDSPLHF.

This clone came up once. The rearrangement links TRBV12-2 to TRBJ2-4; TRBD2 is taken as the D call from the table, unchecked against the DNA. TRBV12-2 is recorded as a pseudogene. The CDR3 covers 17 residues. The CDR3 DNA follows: TGTGCAAGTCGCTCTAGACTAGCGGGACTAGTCAAAAACATTCAGTACTTC. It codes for CASRSRLAGLVKNIQYF.

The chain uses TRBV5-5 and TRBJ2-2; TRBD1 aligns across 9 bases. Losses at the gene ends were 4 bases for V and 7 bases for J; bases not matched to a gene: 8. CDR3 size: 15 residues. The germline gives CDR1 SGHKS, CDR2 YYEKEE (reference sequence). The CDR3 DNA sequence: TGTGCCAGCAGCCCCGGGACAGGGAAGGTCGGGGAGCTGTTTTTT. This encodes CASSPGTGKVGELFF.

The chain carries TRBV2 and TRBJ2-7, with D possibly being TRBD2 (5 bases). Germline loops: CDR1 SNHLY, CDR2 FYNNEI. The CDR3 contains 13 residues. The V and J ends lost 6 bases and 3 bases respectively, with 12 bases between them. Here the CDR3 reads CASRAGGDYEQYF. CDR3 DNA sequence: TGTGCCAGCAGAGCCGGAGGAGACTACGAGCAGTACTTC.

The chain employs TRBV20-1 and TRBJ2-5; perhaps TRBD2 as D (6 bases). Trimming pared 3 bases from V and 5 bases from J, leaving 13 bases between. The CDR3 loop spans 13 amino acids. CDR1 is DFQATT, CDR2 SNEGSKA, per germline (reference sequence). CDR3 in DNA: TGCAGTGCTAGTGTTAGCGGTGGGGAGACCCAGTACTTC. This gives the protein CSASVSGGETQYF.

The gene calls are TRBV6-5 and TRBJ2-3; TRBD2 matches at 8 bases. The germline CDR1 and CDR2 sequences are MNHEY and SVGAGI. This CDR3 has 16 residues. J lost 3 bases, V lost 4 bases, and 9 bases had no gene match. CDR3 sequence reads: CASSSPGGLRTDTQYF. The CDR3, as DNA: TGTGCCAGCAGTTCGCCGGGGGGGCTTCGGACAGATACGCAGTATTTT.

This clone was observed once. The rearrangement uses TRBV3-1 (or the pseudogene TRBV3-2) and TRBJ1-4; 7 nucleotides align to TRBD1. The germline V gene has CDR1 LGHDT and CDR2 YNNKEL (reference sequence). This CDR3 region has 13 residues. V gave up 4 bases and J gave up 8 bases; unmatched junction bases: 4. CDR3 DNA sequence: TGTGCCAGCAGCCTACTGACAGGGGAAAAACTGTTTTTT. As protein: CASSLLTGEKLFF.

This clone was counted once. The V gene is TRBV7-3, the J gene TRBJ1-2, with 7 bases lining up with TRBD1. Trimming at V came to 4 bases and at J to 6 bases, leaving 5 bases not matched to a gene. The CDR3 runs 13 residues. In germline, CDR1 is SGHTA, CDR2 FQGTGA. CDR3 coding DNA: TGTGCCAGCAGCTCAACCGGGACAGATGGCTACACCTTC. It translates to CASSSTGTDGYTF.

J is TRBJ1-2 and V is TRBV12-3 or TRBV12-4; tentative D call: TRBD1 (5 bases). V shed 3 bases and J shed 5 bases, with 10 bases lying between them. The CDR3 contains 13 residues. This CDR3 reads CASSFNRQYGYTF. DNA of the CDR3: TGTGCCAGCAGTTTCAACAGGCAATATGGCTACACCTTC.

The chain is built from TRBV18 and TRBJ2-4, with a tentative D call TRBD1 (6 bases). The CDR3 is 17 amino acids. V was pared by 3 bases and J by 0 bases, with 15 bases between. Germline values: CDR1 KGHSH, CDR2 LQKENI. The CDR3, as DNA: TGTGCCAGCTCACCCACTGGACAGCAAATAGCCAAAAACATTCAGTACTTC. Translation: CASSPTGQQIAKNIQYF.

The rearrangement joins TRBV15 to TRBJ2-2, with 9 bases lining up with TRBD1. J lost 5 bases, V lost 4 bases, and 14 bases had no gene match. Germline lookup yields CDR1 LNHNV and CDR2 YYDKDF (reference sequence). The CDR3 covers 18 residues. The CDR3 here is CATSTGTGHLGVTGELFF. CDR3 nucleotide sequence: TGTGCCACCAGCACAGGGACAGGGCACTTGGGGGTGACCGGGGAGCTGTTTTTT.

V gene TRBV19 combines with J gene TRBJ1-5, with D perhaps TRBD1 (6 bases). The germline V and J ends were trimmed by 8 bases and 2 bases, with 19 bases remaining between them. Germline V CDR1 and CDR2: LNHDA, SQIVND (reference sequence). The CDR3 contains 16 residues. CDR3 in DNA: TGTGCCAGTTTCAAGGGCAGGGGAACGGGCAATCAGCCCCAGCATTTT. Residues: CASFKGRGTGNQPQHF.

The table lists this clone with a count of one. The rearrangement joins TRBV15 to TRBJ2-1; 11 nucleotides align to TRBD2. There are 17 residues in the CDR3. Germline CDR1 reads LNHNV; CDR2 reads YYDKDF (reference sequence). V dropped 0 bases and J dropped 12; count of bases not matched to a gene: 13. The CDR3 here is CATSREGSGRANAGQFF. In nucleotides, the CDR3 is TGTGCCACCAGCAGAGAAGGTAGCGGGAGGGCCAATGCAGGGCAGTTCTTC.

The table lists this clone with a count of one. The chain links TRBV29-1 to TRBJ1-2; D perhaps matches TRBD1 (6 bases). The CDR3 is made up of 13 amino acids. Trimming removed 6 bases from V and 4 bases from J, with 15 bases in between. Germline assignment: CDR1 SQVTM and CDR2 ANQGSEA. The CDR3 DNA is TGCAGCGTCCGGGGGGACACCCCCTATGGCTACACCTTC. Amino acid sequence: CSVRGDTPYGYTF.

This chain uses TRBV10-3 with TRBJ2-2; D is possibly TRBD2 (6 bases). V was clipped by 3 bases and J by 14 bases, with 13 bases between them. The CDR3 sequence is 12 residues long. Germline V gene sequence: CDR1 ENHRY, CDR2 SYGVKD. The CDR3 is CAISEPPGGLFF. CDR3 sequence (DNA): TGTGCCATCAGTGAACCCCCCGGGGGACTGTTTTTT.